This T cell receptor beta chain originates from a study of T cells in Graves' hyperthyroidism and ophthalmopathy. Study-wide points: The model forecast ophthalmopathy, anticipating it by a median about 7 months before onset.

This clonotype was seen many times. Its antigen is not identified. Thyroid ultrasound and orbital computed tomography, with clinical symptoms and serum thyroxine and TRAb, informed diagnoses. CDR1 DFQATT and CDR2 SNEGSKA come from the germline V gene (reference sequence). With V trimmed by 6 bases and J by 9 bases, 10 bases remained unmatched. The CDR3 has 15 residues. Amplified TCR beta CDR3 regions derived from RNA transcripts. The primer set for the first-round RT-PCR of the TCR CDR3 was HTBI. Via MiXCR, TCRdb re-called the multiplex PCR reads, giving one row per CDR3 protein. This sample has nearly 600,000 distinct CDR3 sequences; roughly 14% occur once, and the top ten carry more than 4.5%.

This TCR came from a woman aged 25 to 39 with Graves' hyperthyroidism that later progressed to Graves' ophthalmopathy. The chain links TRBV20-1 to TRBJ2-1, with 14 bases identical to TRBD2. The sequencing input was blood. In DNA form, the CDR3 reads TGCAGTGCCCAAAAGGGGACTAGCGGGAGAGGTGAGCAGTTCTTC. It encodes CSAQKGTSGRGEQFF.